The present T cell receptor beta chain was sequenced within a study of tumor-infiltrating lymphocytes in primary liver carcinoma. Study summary: The patient population consisted of men and women between 30 and 69 years of age. Per sample, productive TCRbeta reads numbered roughly 3.5 to 7.13 million, similar across tissue types.

CDR1 is LGHNA and CDR2 is YSLEER in the germline V gene. The CDR3 has 15 residues. J gave up 2 bases and V 4 bases, and 8 bases lay outside the gene matches. Unsorted bulk tissue (roughly 19-31 mg) underwent RNA and DNA co-extraction. In its sample, this clonotype is medium-sized (0.01 to 0.1%). The antigen is unknown. Findings and caveats of the study: It was in tumors, not blood, that the top-250-clone fraction was significantly higher (p = 0.039). Whereas tumor region pairs overlapped more, tumor-adjacent and tumor-blood pairs overlapped less.

A primer matching the constant region was used to make TCR beta cDNA from approximately 520 ng of total RNA. The TCR beta library was amplified through three nested multiplex PCR rounds in a modified ARM-PCR procedure. With TRBV1-TRBV30 forward primers and a C-beta reverse primer, the first two PCR rounds were run for nine to eleven cycles each. TCRdb fed the multiplex PCR reads into MiXCR, producing one record per CDR3 protein. The top ten clones hold around two fifths of a sample with tens of thousands of distinct CDR3 sequences, roughly 73% of them seen once. Sample: tumor-adjacent normal liver tissue. The TCR was taken from a man aged 40-49 years with primary liver carcinoma and hepatitis B virus infection. The chain couples TRBV4-3 to TRBJ2-7; 7 bases match TRBD1. CDR3 sequence reads: CASSLPGTATYEQYF. In nucleotides, the CDR3 is TGCGCCAGCAGCCTTCCCGGGACAGCGACCTACGAGCAGTACTTC.